This TCR beta chain stems from a study of shared clonotypes between healthy human individuals. About the research overall: Researchers assigned three CD4 naive, three CD4 memory, two CD8 naive and one CD8 memory plate to each donor. Study conclusions and caveats: Sharing of clonotypes among donors was expected to vary with sequencing depth.

This clone has a single count. The antigen remains undetermined. Profiled with immunoSEQ multiplex PCR; TCRdb holds only in-frame clones, not every one. The data contain approximately 340,000 clones, 74% of them seen just once; the ten biggest clones take up 10% to 13%. Trimming cost V 4 bases and J 4 bases, with 15 bases left between them. Per germline, CDR1 SGHRS and CDR2 YFSETQ. This CDR3 region has 15 residues. The TCR sequence derives from a man aged 25 to 45 in good health. The chain combines TRBV5-1 with TRBJ1-5, with a weak D call TRBD1 (6 bases). The sequencing sample was made of memory CD4+ T cells sorted from blood. The subset denotes: CD45RA-negative fraction. The DNA for the CDR3 is TGCGCCAGCAGCGCTACAGGGTATGGTAATCAGCCCCAGCATTTT. Translation gives CASSATGYGNQPQHF.